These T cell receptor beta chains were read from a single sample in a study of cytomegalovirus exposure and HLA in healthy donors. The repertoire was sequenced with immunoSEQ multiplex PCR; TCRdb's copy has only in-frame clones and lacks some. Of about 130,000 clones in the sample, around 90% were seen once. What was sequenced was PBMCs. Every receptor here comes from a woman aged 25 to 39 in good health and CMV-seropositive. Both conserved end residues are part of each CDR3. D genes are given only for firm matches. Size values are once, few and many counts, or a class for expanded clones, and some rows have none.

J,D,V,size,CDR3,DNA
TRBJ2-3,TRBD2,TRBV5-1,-,CASSLGSGSADTQYF,TGCGCCAGCAGCTTGGGTAGCGGGAGTGCAGATACGCAGTATTTT
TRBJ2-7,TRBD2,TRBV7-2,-,CASSLVGGVNSYEQYF,TGTGCCAGCAGCTTAGTTGGGGGGGTGAACTCCTACGAGCAGTACTTC
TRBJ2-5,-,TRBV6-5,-,CASSWAQGTQYF,TGTGCCAGCAGTTGGGCCCAGGGGACCCAGTACTTC
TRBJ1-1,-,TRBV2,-,CASSRDTNTEAFF,TGTGCCAGCAGCCGGGACACGAACACTGAAGCTTTCTTT
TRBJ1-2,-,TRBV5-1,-,CASSPDFYGYTF,TGCGCCAGCAGCCCGGACTTCTATGGCTACACCTTC
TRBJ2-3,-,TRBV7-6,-,CASSLEQGRHTQYF,TGTGCCAGCAGCTTAGAGCAGGGTCGGCATACGCAGTATTTT
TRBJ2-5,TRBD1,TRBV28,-,CASSLWNRGRLETQYF,TGTGCCAGCAGTTTATGGAACAGGGGGCGCTTGGAGACCCAGTACTTC
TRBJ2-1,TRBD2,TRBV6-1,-,CASSPTSGYYNEQFF,TGTGCCAGCAGTCCGACTAGCGGGTACTACAATGAGCAGTTCTTC
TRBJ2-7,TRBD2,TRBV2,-,CASSDTGGGYEQYF,TGTGCCAGCAGTGATACTGGGGGGGGTTACGAGCAGTACTTC
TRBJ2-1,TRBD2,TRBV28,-,CASSPPERGGNEQFF,TGTGCCAGCAGTCCCCCCGAGCGGGGGGGCAATGAGCAGTTCTTC
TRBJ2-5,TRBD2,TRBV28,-,CASSLRSSGQTQYF,TGTGCCAGCAGTTTACGTTCTAGCGGGCAGACCCAGTACTTC
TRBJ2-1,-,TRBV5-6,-,CASSLAGSYNEQFF,TGTGCCAGCAGCTTAGCGGGCTCCTACAATGAGCAGTTCTTC
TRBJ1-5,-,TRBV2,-,CASAKGGQPQHF,TGTGCCAGCGCAAAGGGAGGGCAGCCCCAGCATTTT
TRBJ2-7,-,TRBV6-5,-,CASSYSQTQIYEQYF,TGTGCCAGCAGTTACTCTCAGACACAAATCTACGAGCAGTACTTC
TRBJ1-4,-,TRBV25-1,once,CASSADDRIITTNEKLFF,TGTGCCAGCAGTGCAGATGACAGAATTATTACAACTAATGAAAAACTGTTTTTT
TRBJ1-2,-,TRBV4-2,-,CASSPEGLLINYGYTF,TGTGCCAGCAGCCCAGAGGGGCTGCTCATTAACTATGGCTACACCTTC
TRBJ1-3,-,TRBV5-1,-,CASTETDSGNTIYF,TGCGCCAGCACTGAGACAGACTCTGGAAACACCATATATTTT
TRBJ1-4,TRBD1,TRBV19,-,CASSQDGTDGKGKLFF,TGTGCCAGTAGTCAAGACGGGACAGATGGGAAGGGAAAACTGTTTTTT
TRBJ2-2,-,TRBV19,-,CASSPNGGYTGELFF,TGTGCCAGTAGCCCCAACGGAGGATACACCGGGGAGCTGTTTTTT
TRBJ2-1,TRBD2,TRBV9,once,CASSGGLAGPHEQFF,TGTGCCAGCAGCGGCGGACTAGCGGGGCCACATGAGCAGTTCTTC
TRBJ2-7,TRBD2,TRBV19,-,CASSISSGDFSYEQYF,TGTGCCAGTAGTATATCTAGCGGGGATTTCTCCTACGAGCAGTACTTC
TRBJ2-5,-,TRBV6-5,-,CASSYLKTGFGTQYF,TGTGCCAGCAGTTACTTGAAGACAGGCTTCGGGACCCAGTACTTC
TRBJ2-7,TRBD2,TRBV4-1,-,CASSQSPGLREQYF,TGCGCCAGCAGCCAATCACCGGGACTACGAGAACAGTACTTC
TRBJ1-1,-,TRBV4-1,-,CASSQDRGTKAFF,TGCGCCAGCAGCCAAGATCGAGGAACGAAAGCTTTCTTT
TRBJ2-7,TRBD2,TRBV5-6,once,CASSQTGTRVTQQYF,TGTGCCAGCAGCCAAACCGGGACTAGGGTTACCCAGCAGTACTTC
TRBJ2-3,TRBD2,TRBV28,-,CASSLQRGSTDTQYF,TGTGCCAGCAGTTTACAGCGGGGGTCCACAGATACGCAGTATTTT
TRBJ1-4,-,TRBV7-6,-,CASSLGGEKLFF,TGTGCCAGCAGCTTGGGGGGAGAAAAACTGTTTTTT
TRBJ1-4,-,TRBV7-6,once,CASSPRTADNEKLFF,TGTGCCAGCAGCCCCCGGACAGCTGATAATGAAAAACTGTTTTTT
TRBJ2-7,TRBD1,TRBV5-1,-,CASSPTGGTYEQYF,TGCGCCAGCAGCCCGACAGGGGGCACCTACGAGCAGTACTTC
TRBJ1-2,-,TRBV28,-,CASSYWTYYGYTF,TGTGCCAGCAGTTACTGGACATACTATGGCTACACCTTC
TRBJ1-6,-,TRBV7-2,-,CASSLRRTGNSPLHF,TGTGCCAGCAGCCTCCGCCGGACGGGAAATTCACCCCTCCACTTT
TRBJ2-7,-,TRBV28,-,CASSFSPSYEQYF,TGTGCCAGCAGTTTTTCTCCTTCCTACGAGCAGTACTTC
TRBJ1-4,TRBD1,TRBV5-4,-,CASSSGQATNEKLFF,TGTGCCAGCAGCTCGGGACAGGCAACTAATGAAAAACTGTTTTTT
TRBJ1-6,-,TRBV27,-,CASSLGPSSPLHF,TGTGCCAGCAGTTTAGGGCCTTCATCACCCCTCCACTTT
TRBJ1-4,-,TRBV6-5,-,CASSYAVF,TGTGCCAGCAGCTACGCAGTTTTT
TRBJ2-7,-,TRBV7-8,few,CASSSVYEQYF,TGTGCCAGCAGCTCCGTCTACGAGCAGTACTTC
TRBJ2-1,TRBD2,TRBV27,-,CASSPGTSSYNEQFF,TGTGCCAGCAGCCCCGGGACTAGCTCCTACAATGAGCAGTTCTTC
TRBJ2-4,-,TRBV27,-,CASSPSTSTLAKNIQYF,TGTGCCAGCAGTCCTAGTACATCCACCTTAGCCAAAAACATTCAGTACTTC
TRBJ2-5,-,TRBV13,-,CASSRGDRGFETQYF,TGTGCCAGCAGCCGCGGGGACCGAGGGTTTGAGACCCAGTACTTC
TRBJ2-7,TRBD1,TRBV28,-,CASSYSGQGYEQYF,TGTGCCAGCAGTTACTCAGGACAGGGCTACGAGCAGTACTTC
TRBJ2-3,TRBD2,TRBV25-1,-,CASSEFTSGKTDTQYF,TGTGCCAGCAGTGAATTCACTAGCGGGAAGACAGATACGCAGTATTTT
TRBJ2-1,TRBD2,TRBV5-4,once,CASPGGGALNEQFF,TGTGCCAGCCCAGGCGGGGGGGCCCTCAATGAGCAGTTCTTC
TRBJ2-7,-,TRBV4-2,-,CASSQGGPGFEQYF,TGTGCCAGCAGCCAAGGTGGGCCAGGGTTTGAGCAGTACTTC
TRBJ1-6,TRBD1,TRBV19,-,CASRNRDRDSPLHF,TGTGCCAGTAGGAACCGGGACAGGGATTCACCCCTCCACTTT
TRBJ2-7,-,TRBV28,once,CASSLRHGGTWAYEQYF,TGTGCCAGCAGTTTACGCCACGGGGGAACGTGGGCCTACGAGCAGTACTTC
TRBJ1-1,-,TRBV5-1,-,CASSLVTRAEAFF,TGCGCCAGCAGCTTGGTGACGAGGGCTGAAGCTTTCTTT
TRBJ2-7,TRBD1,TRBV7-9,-,CASSLAASGTGFYEQYF,TGTGCCAGCAGCTTAGCGGCCTCCGGGACAGGCTTTTACGAGCAGTACTTC
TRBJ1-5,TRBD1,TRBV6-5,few,CASSPSGTGFQPQHF,TGTGCCAGCAGTCCCTCGGGGACAGGTTTCCAGCCCCAGCATTTT